Reported below is one T cell receptor beta chain. TCRdb keeps only in-frame clones here, not all; method: immunoSEQ multiplex PCR. The sample shows around 100,000 clones, approximately 92% of them seen only once. The junction had 4 bases not matched to a gene; V was cut back by 6 bases and J by 2 bases. Germline CDR1 MNHEY, CDR2 SMNVEV (reference sequence). The CDR3 covers 15 residues. This specimen comes from a study of siplizumab effects on memory and regulatory T cells. This clonotype was obtained from a human donor in good health. The rearrangement uses TRBV27 and TRBJ2-7; 13 nucleotides match TRBD2. The sequenced sample was CD4+ T cells sorted from blood. Here the CDR3 DNA reads TGTGCCAGCAGGGGGACTAGCGGGGCTACCTACGAGCAGTACTTC. As protein: CASRGTSGATYEQYF.